The 27 T cell receptor beta chains given below trace back to one sample, sequenced in a study of T cell responses to AZD1222 COVID-19 vaccine. Using immunoSEQ multiplex PCR, the repertoire was profiled, and TCRdb retains in-frame clones only, with some absent. In the table there are some 130,000 clones, 75% to 95% of which are singletons. The material was peripheral blood, obtained on day 0 of AZD1222 vaccination. These receptors originate from an adult in good health.

The chain is built from TRBV11-2 and TRBJ2-3, with 11 bases lining up with TRBD2. This CDR3 spans 16 amino acids. Germline V gene sequence: CDR1 SGHAT, CDR2 FQNNGV. Trimming removed 1 base from V and 2 bases from J; junction bases left unmatched: 2. The CDR3 bases are TGTGCCAGCAGCTTAGTGGGACTAGCGGCCACAGATACGCAGTATTTT. Protein product: CASSLVGLAATDTQYF.

In its sample, this clone was seen a few times. V gene TRBV2 combines with J gene TRBJ1-4; D is ambiguous. Germline V lookup: CDR1 SNHLY, CDR2 FYNNEI. This CDR3 is built from 14 residues. Trimming shortened V by 10 bases and J by 0 bases, and 12 bases separated the two germline ends. The CDR3 protein is CATSAASTNEKLFF. The CDR3 region has the DNA TGTGCCACGTCGGCAGCTTCAACTAATGAAAAACTGTTTTTT.

The CDR3 bases are TGTGCCAGTGGCCGACAGCCCCAGCATTTT. Residues: CASGRQPQHF. This chain uses TRBV19 with TRBJ1-5, with D unresolved. Germline assignment: CDR1 LNHDA and CDR2 SQIVND (reference sequence). Between the trimmed V and J ends, which lost 8 bases and 7 bases, there was a span of 6 bases. The CDR3 covers 10 residues.

This clone was observed a handful of times. The chain carries TRBV11-1 and TRBJ1-2; 9 bases line up with TRBD1. Germline V lookup: CDR1 SGHAT, CDR2 FQDESV (reference sequence). Trimming removed 5 bases from V and 5 bases from J; junction bases left unmatched: 6. The CDR3 covers 14 residues. CDR3 region: CASSPRDRVYGYTF. The CDR3 coding sequence is TGTGCCAGCAGCCCTAGGGACAGGGTATATGGCTACACCTTC.

The rearrangement links TRBV19 to TRBJ2-7, with no clear D. Germline V gives CDR1 LNHDA, CDR2 SQIVND (reference sequence). Deletions cut 4 bases from V and 2 bases from J, with 9 bases between. The CDR3 spans 13 residues. This CDR3 reads CASSRKGAYEQYF. The CDR3 DNA sequence: TGTGCCAGTAGTAGGAAGGGTGCCTACGAGCAGTACTTC.

V is TRBV19 and J is TRBJ1-5; D is possibly TRBD1 (5 bases). V was pared by 7 bases and J by 5 bases, with 12 bases between. Germline V gene lookup returns CDR1 LNHDA and CDR2 SQIVND (reference sequence). The CDR3 sequence is 13 residues long. Here the CDR3 DNA reads TGTGCCAGTAACCAGGGTTTAGATCAGCCCCAGCATTTT. Protein: CASNQGLDQPQHF.

The chain employs TRBV6-5 and TRBJ2-2; D uncertain. V lost 10 bases and J 1 base, leaving 7 bases between the germline ends. CDR1 MNHEY and CDR2 SVGAGI come from the germline V gene. This CDR3 comprises 12 residues. The CDR3 bases are TGTGCCACCAAGGGGAACACCGGGGAGCTGTTTTTT. It codes for CATKGNTGELFF.

This chain links TRBV11-2 with TRBJ2-7; the D is unclear. V lost 5 bases to trimming and J lost 3 bases, with 8 bases between them. The CDR3 covers 12 residues. Germline CDR1 SGHAT, CDR2 FQNNGV. CDR3 coding DNA: TGTGCCAGCAGCCTCGGGCTCTACGAGCAGTACTTC. This translates into CASSLGLYEQYF.

This rearrangement joins TRBV5-4 to TRBJ1-1; D not resolved. CDR1 SGHNT and CDR2 YYREEE come from the germline V gene (reference sequence). Deletions cut 4 bases from V and 0 bases from J, with 10 bases between. There are 14 residues in the CDR3. The CDR3 loop is CASSTGRVNTEAFF. The CDR3 bases are TGTGCCAGCAGCACTGGACGGGTGAACACTGAAGCTTTCTTT.

This clone was observed a single time. V usage is TRBV27 and J usage is TRBJ2-3, with D perhaps TRBD2 (5 bases). This CDR3 region has 13 residues. Trimming removed 4 bases at V and 5 bases at J, with 10 bases between. CDR1 is MNHEY, CDR2 SMNVEV, per germline (reference sequence). The chain's CDR3 is CASSYDRGDTQYF. The DNA of the CDR3 is TGTGCCAGCAGTTATGACCGGGGAGATACGCAGTATTTT.

The chain joins TRBV6-5 to TRBJ2-7, with TRBD1 as a possible D gene (6 bases). V lost 5 bases to trimming and J lost 4 bases, with 9 bases between them. The germline V gene encodes CDR1 MNHEY and CDR2 SVGAGI. CDR3 length: 12 amino acids. CDR3 loop: CASSLGAYEQYF. The CDR3 DNA is TGTGCCAGCAGTCTGGGGGCGTACGAGCAGTACTTC.

The chain recombines TRBV7-2 with TRBJ1-2, with no clear D. This CDR3 spans 16 amino acids. V lost 1 base and J 4 bases, leaving 16 bases between the germline ends. Germline CDR1 reads SGHTA; CDR2 reads FQGNSA. This CDR3 reads CASSLEPNVNGYGYTF. The CDR3 DNA reads as TGTGCCAGCAGCTTAGAGCCAAACGTTAATGGCTATGGCTACACCTTC.

The chain carries TRBV9 and TRBJ2-7; 9 nucleotides agree with TRBD2. Germline CDR1 SGDLS, CDR2 YYNGEE. After removal of 0 bases from V and 1 base from J, the junction contained 2 bases not matched to a gene. This CDR3 is built from 15 residues. The DNA of the CDR3 is TGTGCCAGCAGCGTAGATAGCGGGAGTTCCTACGAGCAGTACTTC. Translation: CASSVDSGSSYEQYF.

The chain recombines TRBV5-1 with TRBJ2-2; D may be TRBD1 or TRBD2 (5 bases each). The V gene lost 1 base and the J gene lost 2 bases, with 12 bases spanning the gap. The V gene's germline CDR1 is SGHRS and CDR2 YFSETQ. The CDR3 covers 16 residues. The CDR3 coding sequence is TGCGCCAGCAGCTTGATTGGGACGGGAAACACCGGGGAGCTGTTTTTT. Protein product: CASSLIGTGNTGELFF.

The chain is built from TRBV14 and TRBJ2-7; 9 nucleotides match TRBD1. This CDR3 contains 17 residues. Germline CDR1 and CDR2: SGHDN and FVKESK. Losses at the gene ends were 4 bases for V and 2 bases for J; bases not matched to a gene: 12. The CDR3 region is CASSRPGTGIDPYEQYF. CDR3 DNA: TGTGCCAGCAGCCGTCCCGGGACAGGGATTGATCCCTACGAGCAGTACTTC.

The V gene is TRBV10-2, the J gene TRBJ2-3; 10 positions agree with TRBD2. V lost 4 bases, J lost 3 bases, and 4 bases stayed unmatched. The CDR3 covers 15 residues. Germline V gene sequence: CDR1 WSHSY, CDR2 SAAADI. The CDR3, as DNA: TGCGCCAGCAGTGTTACAGCGGGGGGGACAGATACGCAGTATTTT. This gives the protein CASSVTAGGTDTQYF.

In its sample, this clone was seen once. The V and J genes are TRBV13 and TRBJ2-2, with 7 nucleotides matching TRBD2. Germline CDR1 reads PRHDT; CDR2 reads FYEKMQ (reference sequence). The V and J ends lost 4 bases and 0 bases, in that order; junction bases with no gene match: 8. The CDR3 runs to 17 residues. The CDR3 DNA follows: TGTGCCAGCAGCTCCCCCTGGGGGGGAGCGAACACCGGGGAGCTGTTTTTT. Translated: CASSSPWGGANTGELFF.

This chain uses TRBV19 with TRBJ1-1; the match to TRBD1 covers 12 bases. The V gene's germline CDR1 is LNHDA and CDR2 SQIVND (reference sequence). V lost 8 bases to trimming and J lost 5 bases; unmatched junction nucleotides: 6. This CDR3 contains 14 residues. CDR3 sequence (DNA): TGTGCCAGTGGGGACAGGGGGCGCGGTACTGAAGCTTTCTTT. Protein: CASGDRGRGTEAFF.

The chain employs TRBV5-3 and TRBJ1-5; 9 bases fit TRBD1. TRBV5-3 is sorted into the ORF group, with uncertain function. The CDR3 has 16 amino acids. V gave up 0 bases and J gave up 4 bases; unmatched junction bases: 5. The CDR3 coding sequence is TGTGCCAGAAGCTTGGTGGGACAGGGTTTGAATCAGCCCCAGCATTTT. Residues: CARSLVGQGLNQPQHF.

V is TRBV7-9 and J is TRBJ1-4; no reliable D call. Germline CDR1 is SEHNR and CDR2 is FQNEAQ (reference sequence). The V end was cut by 5 bases, the J end by 8 bases, with 12 bases between. This CDR3 region has 13 residues. In DNA form, the CDR3 reads TGTGCCAGCAGCAAACGGGTAGGCGAAAAACTGTTTTTT. This gives the protein CASSKRVGEKLFF. Based on the CDR3 plus reference TRBV7-9 and TRBJ1-4, the full variable domain is DTGVSQNPRHKITKRGQNVTFRCDPISEHNRLYWYRQTLGQGPEFLTYFQNEAQLEKSRLLSDRFSAERPKGSFSTLEIQRTEQGDSAMYLCASSKRVGEKLFFGSGTQLSVL.

The CDR3 DNA sequence: TGTGCCAGCAGTTTAGTGGGATTCACTGAAGCTTTCTTT. It codes for CASSLVGFTEAFF. V usage is TRBV12-3 or TRBV12-4 and J usage is TRBJ1-1; D uncertain. Trimming stripped 1 base from V and 4 bases from J, with 7 bases between. The CDR3 is 13 residues long.

This chain links TRBV4-1 with TRBJ1-1; D ambiguous. Between the trimmed V and J ends, which lost 0 bases and 3 bases, there was a span of 11 bases. CDR1 is MGHRA, CDR2 YSYEKL, per germline. CDR3 length equals 15 residues. The CDR3 coding sequence is TGCGCCAGCAGCCAAGAATTTACGGGTTACACTGAAGCTTTCTTT. This translates into CASSQEFTGYTEAFF.

The chain is built from TRBV10-3 and TRBJ1-1; possible D gene TRBD1, 5 bases. V was shortened by 7 bases and J by 0 bases, with 12 bases between the two germline ends. The length of the CDR3 is 14 residues. The germline V gene encodes CDR1 ENHRY and CDR2 SYGVKD. CDR3 nucleotides: TGTGCCATCACCCAGGGAGGGATGAACACTGAAGCTTTCTTT. This translates into CAITQGGMNTEAFF.

The chain has TRBV21-1 and TRBJ2-7; TRBD2 is the table's D call and was not checked against the DNA. TRBV21-1 is a pseudogene segment. The CDR3 loop spans 13 amino acids. Here the CDR3 reads CASSKGGSYEQYF. The CDR3 DNA is TGTGCCAGCAGCAAAGGCGGATCCTACGAGCAGTACTTC.

The rearrangement uses TRBV19 and TRBJ2-3; D is ambiguous. V was clipped by 4 bases and J by 3 bases, with 20 bases between them. The CDR3 has 17 amino acids. Germline V gene data show CDR1 as LNHDA and CDR2 as SQIVND (reference sequence). CDR3 residues: CASSRPRTAVTTDTQYF. As DNA, the CDR3 is TGTGCCAGTAGTAGACCCCGGACGGCCGTAACGACAGATACGCAGTATTTT.

This clone has just a few counts. The CDR3 loop is CASSQWTEAFF. The DNA for the CDR3 is TGTGCCAGCAGCCAATGGACTGAAGCTTTCTTT. The chain uses TRBV14 and TRBJ1-1; D not certain. The V gene lost 2 bases and the J gene lost 5 bases, with 3 bases spanning the gap. This CDR3 has 11 amino acids. Germline V gives CDR1 SGHDN, CDR2 FVKESK. Variable domain in full (rest from reference TRBV14 and TRBJ1-1): EAGVTQFPSHSVIEKGQTVTLRCDPISGHDNLYWYRRVMGKEIKFLLHFVKESKQDESGMPNNRFLAERTGGTYSTLKVQPAELEDSGVYFCASSQWTEAFFGQGTRLTVV.

This clone was detected once. Written as DNA, the CDR3 is TGCGCCAGCAGCTCCCCCACGACAGAGTTGGTAGAGACCCAGTACTTC. Translation: CASSSPTTELVETQYF. The rearrangement links TRBV5-1 to TRBJ2-5; tentative D call: TRBD1 (5 bases). The CDR3 contains 16 residues. Germline V gene sequence: CDR1 SGHRS, CDR2 YFSETQ. V was clipped by 3 bases and J by 4 bases, with 19 bases between them.